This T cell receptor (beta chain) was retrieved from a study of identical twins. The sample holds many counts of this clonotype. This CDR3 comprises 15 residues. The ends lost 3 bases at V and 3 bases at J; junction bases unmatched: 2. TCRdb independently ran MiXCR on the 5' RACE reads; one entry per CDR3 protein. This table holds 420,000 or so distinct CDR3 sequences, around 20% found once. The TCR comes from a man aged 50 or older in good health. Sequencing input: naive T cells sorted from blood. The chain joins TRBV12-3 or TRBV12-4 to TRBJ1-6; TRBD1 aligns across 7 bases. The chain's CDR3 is CASSLGQLYNSPLHF. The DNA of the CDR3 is TGTGCCAGCAGTTTGGGACAGCTCTATAATTCACCCCTCCACTTT.